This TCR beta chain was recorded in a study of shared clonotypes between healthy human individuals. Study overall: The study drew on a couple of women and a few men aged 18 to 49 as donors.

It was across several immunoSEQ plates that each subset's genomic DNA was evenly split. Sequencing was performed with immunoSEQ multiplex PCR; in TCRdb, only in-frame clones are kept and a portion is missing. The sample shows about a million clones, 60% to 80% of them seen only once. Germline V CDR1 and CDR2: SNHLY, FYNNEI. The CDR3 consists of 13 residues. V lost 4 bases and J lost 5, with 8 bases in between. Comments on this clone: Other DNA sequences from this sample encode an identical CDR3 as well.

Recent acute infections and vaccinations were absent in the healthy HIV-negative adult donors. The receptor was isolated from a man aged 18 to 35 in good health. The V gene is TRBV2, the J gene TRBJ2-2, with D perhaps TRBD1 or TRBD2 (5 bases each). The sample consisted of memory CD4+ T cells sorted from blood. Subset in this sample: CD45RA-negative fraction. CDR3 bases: TGTGCCAGCAGTGTGAGGGGAACCGGGGAGCTGTTTTTT. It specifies CASSVRGTGELFF.